The 29 T cell receptor beta chains reported below all come from one sample, sequenced in a study of cytomegalovirus exposure and HLA in healthy donors (dated by TCRdb to about 2017). Libraries came from the immunoSEQ multiplex PCR assay. The multiplex PCR relied on a mix of 60 forward primers for TCR Vbeta segments and 13 reverse primers for TCR Jbeta segments. TCRdb carries this immuneACCESS record with in-frame sequences only. Its versions omit some clonotypes, under half of them owing to an unresolved V gene in the studies checked, with the rest unexplained. In this sample the table shows about 150,000 clones, 65% to 75% of which occur a single time. The ten largest clones take up approximately 2.8% of the sample. Sequencing was carried out using PBMCs. The source is a man between 18 and 35 years old in good health and CMV-seronegative.

In this sample, this clone turned up a few times. This sequence joins TRBV5-8 and TRBJ2-3, with a weak D call TRBD2 (6 bases). Looked up from germline, CDR1 is SGHTS and CDR2 is YDEGEE. This CDR3 comprises 16 residues. Deletions cut 0 bases from V and 2 bases from J, with 13 bases between. The CDR3 protein is CASSLGVGGNTDTQYF. CDR3 DNA: TGTGCCAGCAGCTTGGGGGTCGGGGGTAACACAGATACGCAGTATTTT.

The V and J genes are TRBV6-1 and TRBJ2-7, with D hard to call. This CDR3 contains 13 residues. The V end was cut by 1 base, the J end by 3 bases, with 7 bases between. The germline V gene encodes CDR1 MNHNS and CDR2 SASEGT. In DNA, the CDR3 is TGTGCCAGCAGTGAAGGACGGGTCTACGAGCAGTACGTC. Translation gives CASSEGRVYEQYV.

The chain couples TRBV7-3 to TRBJ2-1; D possibly corresponds to TRBD1 (6 bases). The CDR3 has 12 residues. In germline, CDR1 is SGHTA, CDR2 FQGTGA. Between the trimmed V and J ends, which lost 5 bases and 13 bases, there was a span of 15 bases. CDR3 amino acids: CASSLNRAEQFF. CDR3 sequence (DNA): TGTGCCAGCAGCCTAAACAGGGCGGAACAGTTCTTC.

The chain uses TRBV7-9 and TRBJ2-3; 10 bases map to TRBD1. The J segment lost 6 bases and the V segment lost 4 bases, leaving 16 bases of the junction unmatched. This CDR3 is built from 18 residues. The germline gives CDR1 SEHNR, CDR2 FQNEAQ (reference sequence). The CDR3: CASSSKRLVGQGNDTQYF. The CDR3 DNA follows: TGTGCCAGCAGCTCTAAGCGGTTGGTGGGACAGGGGAATGATACGCAGTATTTT.

This clone was counted a few times. The rearrangement uses TRBV10-3 and TRBJ2-1; 7 positions match TRBD2. The CDR3 has 16 residues. Germline CDR1 is ENHRY and CDR2 is SYGVKD. After removal of 0 bases from V and 0 bases from J, the junction contained 2 bases not matched to a gene. The CDR3 DNA reads as TGTGCCATCAGTGAGTCGGGCGGGAGCTCCTACAATGAGCAGTTCTTC. This encodes CAISESGGSSYNEQFF.

This clone was detected a few times. V usage is TRBV7-6 and J usage is TRBJ2-2; TRBD1 matches 7 bases. There are 15 residues in the CDR3. CDR1 is SGHVS, CDR2 FNYEAQ, per germline. V lost 4 bases and J lost 3; bases outside the gene matches: 5. In nucleotides, the CDR3 is TGTGCCAGCAGCTCACCCGGGACAGACACCGGGGAGCTGTTTTTT. It encodes CASSSPGTDTGELFF.

J is TRBJ1-5 and V is TRBV18; TRBD1 agrees at 7 bases. V lost 10 bases to trimming and J lost 6 bases; unmatched junction nucleotides: 9. The CDR3 covers 13 residues. Germline V gene data show CDR1 as KGHSH and CDR2 as LQKENI. The CDR3, as DNA: TGTGCCACCGGTGAGGGGGCGAGTCAGCCCCAGCATTTT. Its translation is CATGEGASQPQHF. The full variable domain, in which reference TRBV18 and TRBJ1-5 provide the parts outside the CDR3, is NAGVMQNPRHLVRRRGQEARLRCSPMKGHSHVYWYRQLPEEGLKFMVYLQKENIIDESGMPKERFSAEFPKEGPSILRIQQVVRGDSAAYFCATGEGASQPQHFGDGTRLSIL.

This clone appeared once. The V gene is TRBV2, the J gene TRBJ2-5, with 9 bases that match TRBD2. V dropped 6 bases and J dropped 1; count of bases not matched to a gene: 3. The CDR3 is made up of 14 amino acids. The germline gives CDR1 SNHLY, CDR2 FYNNEI. The CDR3 DNA follows: TGTGCCAGCAGGGGGCGGGGGGGCCAAGAGACCCAGTACTTC. Encoded protein: CASRGRGGQETQYF.

This sequence joins TRBV2 and TRBJ1-1; no firm D call. The CDR3 covers 10 residues. The V gene lost 8 bases and the J gene lost 11 bases, with 12 bases spanning the gap. Looked up from germline, CDR1 is SNHLY and CDR2 is FYNNEI. CDR3: CASSLGPAFF. CDR3 nucleotides: TGTGCCAGCTCTCTCGGTCCGGCTTTCTTT.

CDR3 nucleotide sequence: TGTGCCAGCACCCCGGTTTCGGGGGGGACCTTCACCGGGGAGCTGTTTTTT. Its protein is CASTPVSGGTFTGELFF. This chain joins TRBV2 and TRBJ2-2; 8 bases are a match to TRBD2. CDR3 length equals 17 residues. With 7 bases clipped from V and 4 bases from J, the junction kept 14 bases outside the gene matches. The germline gives CDR1 SNHLY, CDR2 FYNNEI.

This chain connects TRBV6-1 to TRBJ2-2, with TRBD1 matching over 9 bases. After removal of 1 base from V and 5 bases from J, the junction contained 2 bases not matched to a gene. This CDR3 has 15 amino acids. The germline CDR1 and CDR2 sequences are MNHNS and SASEGT. The CDR3 nucleotides read TGTGCCAGCAGTGAAGGGACAGGGGTTACCGGGGAGCTGTTTTTT. Protein sequence: CASSEGTGVTGELFF.

The J gene is TRBJ1-1, the V gene TRBV6-5; 7 bases fit TRBD1. The CDR3 extends over 16 amino acids. The germline V gene has CDR1 MNHEY and CDR2 SVGAGI. With 0 bases clipped from V and 4 bases from J, the junction kept 8 bases outside the gene matches. The CDR3 nucleotides are TGTGCCAGCAGTTACTCACGACAGGGTAGCGGCACTGAAGCTTTCTTT. It encodes CASSYSRQGSGTEAFF.

This clone has a handful of counts. The chain has TRBV7-9 and TRBJ2-7, with 9 bases fitting TRBD1. Trimming took 5 bases from V and 0 from J; bases not matched to a gene: 5. CDR3 length: 15 residues. Germline values: CDR1 SEHNR, CDR2 FQNEAQ (reference sequence). The CDR3 protein is CASSTGDRASYEQYF. The DNA of the CDR3 is TGTGCCAGCAGCACCGGGGACAGGGCCTCCTACGAGCAGTACTTC.

A single count supports this clone. The chain uses TRBV10-2 and TRBJ1-1, with no clear D. V was cut by 10 bases and J by 7 bases, with 13 bases left in between. This CDR3 is 11 amino acids long. Per the germline V gene, CDR1 is WSHSY and CDR2 is SAAADI. CDR3 nucleotides: TGCGCCACCAGCGGAGACGGTGAAGCTTTCTTT. This sequence encodes CATSGDGEAFF.

There are a few counts of this clone. V usage is TRBV27 and J usage is TRBJ2-1; TRBD2 is a possible D gene (6 bases). With 5 bases removed from V and 6 bases from J, the gap between germline ends came to 14 bases. This CDR3 is built from 14 residues. Germline CDR1 is MNHEY and CDR2 is SMNVEV (reference sequence). In DNA, the CDR3 is TGTGCCAGCAGTCCCTCCCCGACTAGCAATGAGCAGTTCTTC. Amino acids: CASSPSPTSNEQFF.

The chain's CDR3 is CASSLRGGQETQYF. The CDR3 DNA sequence: TGTGCCAGCAGCTTACGCGGCGGTCAAGAGACCCAGTACTTC. This chain uses TRBV11-2 with TRBJ2-5, with D hard to call. The CDR3 has 14 residues. The germline gives CDR1 SGHAT, CDR2 FQNNGV. V lost 2 bases and J lost 2, with 9 bases in between.

The chain links TRBV30 to TRBJ1-4; a possible D gene is TRBD1 (6 bases). Between the trimmed V and J ends, which lost 3 bases and 4 bases, there was a span of 15 bases. CDR1 GTSNPN and CDR2 SVGIG come from the germline V gene (reference sequence). The CDR3 length is 15 residues. The CDR3 coding sequence is TGTGCCTGGAGCCCCGGACAGTTATATAATGAAAAACTGTTTTTT. This gives the protein CAWSPGQLYNEKLFF.

This chain uses TRBV10-2 with TRBJ2-5; the D is unclear. The CDR3 consists of 13 residues. V lost 2 bases and J 7 bases, leaving 11 bases between the germline ends. Germline V gives CDR1 WSHSY, CDR2 SAAADI. The CDR3 coding sequence is TGCGCCAGCAGTGAGGAGTCGACATGGACCCAGTACTTC. It yields the protein CASSEESTWTQYF.

The chain couples TRBV10-3 to TRBJ2-7; 7 positions match TRBD1. From germline, CDR1 is ENHRY and CDR2 SYGVKD. There are 14 residues in the CDR3. Losses at the gene ends were 6 bases for V and 3 bases for J; bases not matched to a gene: 8. As DNA, the CDR3 is TGTGCCATCAGCGAAGGGGGCTTGGGCTACGAGCAGTACGTC. This gives the protein CAISEGGLGYEQYV.

The chain couples TRBV30 to TRBJ1-3; D is possibly TRBD1 (6 bases). This CDR3 contains 14 residues. In germline, CDR1 is GTSNPN, CDR2 SVGIG (reference sequence). V was pared by 8 bases and J by 0 bases, with 14 bases between. The CDR3 sequence is CARQDSSSGNTIYF. Written as DNA, the CDR3 is TGTGCCCGCCAGGACAGTAGCTCTGGAAACACCATATATTTT.

This sequence joins TRBV27 and TRBJ2-3, with D perhaps matching TRBD1 (6 bases). Trimming stripped 3 bases from V and 1 base from J, with 11 bases between. The CDR3 spans 15 residues. Looked up from germline, CDR1 is MNHEY and CDR2 is SMNVEV (reference sequence). CDR3 in amino acids: CASSFSAGGTDTQYF. The DNA for the CDR3 is TGTGCCAGCAGTTTTTCGGCAGGGGGCACAGATACGCAGTATTTT.

The chain couples TRBV5-1 to TRBJ2-7; 7 bases are a match to TRBD2. Looked up from germline, CDR1 is SGHRS and CDR2 is YFSETQ. This CDR3 comprises 17 residues. V shed 4 bases, J shed 5 bases, and the junction held 18 bases outside the gene matches. DNA for the CDR3: TGCGCCAGCAGCCCCCATCCGTCGGAAGCGGGGAGGGACGAGCAGTACTTC. It specifies CASSPHPSEAGRDEQYF.

V gene TRBV28 combines with J gene TRBJ1-2; no firm D call. V dropped 2 bases and J dropped 2 bases, with 21 bases sitting between them. Germline-derived CDR1 and CDR2 are MDHEN and SYDVKM. The CDR3 consists of 18 residues. For the CDR3, the DNA is TGTGCCAGCAGTTTAGCGGGAACCCCCTCAAGTTTGAACTATGGCTACACCTTC. It specifies CASSLAGTPSSLNYGYTF.

CDR3 sequence (DNA): TGTGCCAGCTCACCCCTGTACCAAGAGACCCAGTACTTC. Protein: CASSPLYQETQYF. The chain carries TRBV18 and TRBJ2-5; no reliable D call. The CDR3 consists of 13 residues. With 3 bases removed from V and 0 bases from J, the gap between germline ends came to 5 bases. Germline CDR1 and CDR2: KGHSH and LQKENI.

Here the CDR3 DNA reads TGCGCCAGCAGCCAACGTCCGGGACAGGGCTCTTTATTGGCCTACAATGAGCAGTTCTTC. Its translation: CASSQRPGQGSLLAYNEQFF. The chain combines TRBV4-1 with TRBJ2-1; 9 nucleotides line up with TRBD1. This CDR3 contains 20 residues. V was clipped by 2 bases and J by 2 bases; unmatched bases: 16. CDR1 MGHRA and CDR2 YSYEKL come from the germline V gene.

The CDR3 is CASSPGQRTDTQYF. The CDR3 DNA reads TGCGCCAGCAGCCCCGGACAGCGCACAGATACGCAGTATTTT. J is TRBJ2-3 and V is TRBV5-1; D may be TRBD1 (6 bases). CDR1 and CDR2 from the germline V gene are SGHRS and YFSETQ. The germline V and J ends were trimmed by 4 bases and 1 base, with 10 bases remaining between them. CDR3 length: 14 residues.

This clone has more than one count but fewer than ten. The chain uses TRBV4-3 and TRBJ2-1; unclear D gene. Between the trimmed V and J ends, which lost 1 base and 5 bases, there was a span of 15 bases. This CDR3 has 16 amino acids. Per germline, CDR1 LGHNA and CDR2 YSLEER. Here the CDR3 DNA reads TGCGCCAGCAGCCAAGGTCAGGTTGTTTTCAACAATGAGCAGTTCTTC. This translates into CASSQGQVVFNNEQFF.

The chain uses TRBV5-1 and TRBJ2-2, with 7 bases that match TRBD1. After removal of 4 bases from V and 3 bases from J, the junction contained 3 bases not matched to a gene. Germline values: CDR1 SGHRS, CDR2 YFSETQ. This CDR3 spans 14 amino acids. The CDR3 sequence: CASSEGAHTGELFF. The CDR3 DNA reads as TGCGCCAGCAGCGAGGGGGCGCACACCGGGGAGCTGTTTTTT.

The chain links TRBV29-1 to TRBJ1-5; 9 bases are a match to TRBD1. The CDR3 runs 16 residues. V gave up 7 bases and J gave up 5 bases; unmatched junction bases: 15. CDR1 is SQVTM and CDR2 is ANQGSEA in the germline V gene. The CDR3 loop is CSAQTGGRAGDQPQHF. CDR3 nucleotides: TGCAGCGCACAGACAGGGGGACGGGCGGGGGATCAGCCCCAGCATTTT. The variable domain in full, with the rest retrieved from reference TRBV29-1 and TRBJ1-5, is SAVISQKPSRDICQRGTSLTIQCQVDSQVTMMFWYRQQPGQSLTLIATANQGSEATYESGFVIDKFPISRPNLTFSTLTVSNMSPEDSSIYLCSAQTGGRAGDQPQHFGDGTRLSIL.